The 13 T cell receptor beta chains reported below all come from one sample, sequenced in a study of blood T cell repertoires in COVID-19 (TCRdb year 2020). The library was made by the immunoSEQ multiplex PCR assay. Entries here come from immuneACCESS through TCRdb and include only in-frame sequences with V and J called. Some clones fail to appear in such tables; in the studies checked, an unresolved V gene covers under half of the shortfall, and the cause of the remainder is unknown. Recorded for this sample are about 120,000 clones; about 79% of them occurred a single time. 3% to 4.5% of the sample is held by the ten biggest clonotypes. The source material was peripheral blood. All receptors come from a woman at least 80 years old with acute or convalescent COVID-19.

The chain has TRBV10-3 and TRBJ2-7; D may be TRBD2 (6 bases). The CDR3 has 16 amino acids. CDR1 is ENHRY, CDR2 SYGVKD, per germline. Deletions cut 0 bases from V and 5 bases from J, with 17 bases between. The CDR3 coding sequence is TGTGCCATCAGTGAGTCGAGCCAGGGAGGTATGGACGAGCAGTACTTC. Its translation is CAISESSQGGMDEQYF.

This chain's CDR3 is CASSRQVLTGELFF. In nucleotides, the CDR3 is TGTGCCAGCAGTCGACAGGTTTTGACCGGGGAGCTGTTTTTT. The J gene is TRBJ2-2, the V gene TRBV28, with a possible D match to TRBD1 (6 bases). The CDR3 is 14 residues long. V was pared by 5 bases and J by 5 bases, with 12 bases between. Germline V CDR1 and CDR2: MDHEN, SYDVKM.

This clone was recorded a few times. This rearrangement joins TRBV7-2 to TRBJ1-1, with D maybe TRBD1 (6 bases). There are 13 residues in the CDR3. Germline V gene lookup returns CDR1 SGHTA and CDR2 FQGNSA. V lost 0 bases to trimming and J lost 7 bases, with 9 bases between them. CDR3 nucleotides: TGTGCCAGCAGCTTAGCAGGGGGTAATGAAGCTTTCTTT. Encoded protein: CASSLAGGNEAFF.

The chain recombines TRBV6-5 with TRBJ1-6; weak D call: TRBD1 (6 bases). CDR3 length: 14 amino acids. Trimming pared 10 bases from V and 2 bases from J, leaving 12 bases between. CDR1 and CDR2 (germline): MNHEY, SVGAGI. In nucleotides, the CDR3 is TGTGCCACCTCTCGGACAGCCTATAATTCACCCCTCCACTTT. Its protein is CATSRTAYNSPLHF.

V is TRBV6-2 or TRBV6-3 and J is TRBJ2-2; D is perhaps TRBD2 (6 bases). Between the trimmed V and J ends, which lost 2 bases and 1 base, there was a span of 11 bases. This CDR3 is built from 16 residues. Germline assignment: CDR1 MNHEY and CDR2 SVGEGT. The CDR3 coding sequence is TGTGCCAGCAGTTACCCCCGGGGGAAGAACACCGGGGAGCTGTTTTTT. Translated, it gives CASSYPRGKNTGELFF.

V is TRBV10-3 and J is TRBJ2-1; D is ambiguous. The V gene's germline CDR1 is ENHRY and CDR2 SYGVKD. CDR3 length: 12 amino acids. Trimming took off 6 bases at V and 6 bases at J, with 9 bases between the two ends. CDR3 DNA sequence: TGTGCCATCAGCCGCGCCGGCAATGAGCAGTTCTTC. It encodes CAISRAGNEQFF.

Concerning this clone: This sample includes further DNA sequences coding for the same CDR3. The chain links TRBV5-1 to TRBJ1-1; tentative D call: TRBD1 (5 bases). Germline lookup yields CDR1 SGHRS and CDR2 YFSETQ. The CDR3 has 13 residues. The ends were cut back, 2 bases at V and 2 bases at J, with 7 bases in the middle. This CDR3 reads CASSFDRNTEAFF. The CDR3 region has the DNA TGCGCCAGCAGCTTTGACAGAAACACTGAAGCTTTCTTT.

This chain connects TRBV4-3 to TRBJ1-1; D might be TRBD1 (6 bases). CDR1 and CDR2 from the germline V gene are LGHNA and YSLEER. Trimming cost V 0 bases and J 11 bases, with 19 bases left between them. The CDR3 is made up of 15 amino acids. CDR3 nucleotide sequence: TGCGCCAGCAGCCAAGAAACGGGGGGGCCTTTCTCGGCTTTCTTT. Its protein is CASSQETGGPFSAFF.

The chain carries TRBV19 and TRBJ2-1; 11 bases are a match to TRBD2. The CDR3 sequence is 16 residues long. The V gene's germline CDR1 is LNHDA and CDR2 SQIVND (reference sequence). Trimming cost V 5 bases and J 8 bases; bases outside gene matches: 11. The DNA of the CDR3 is TGTGCCAGTAGTGAAGGGGGACTAGCGGCGGGCGATGAGCAGTTCTTC. It is translated as CASSEGGLAAGDEQFF.

V gene TRBV7-2 combines with J gene TRBJ2-5; 8 bases fit TRBD1. Germline loops: CDR1 SGHTA, CDR2 FQGNSA. The CDR3 sequence is 15 residues long. Unmatched junction bases numbered 12, after V lost 8 bases and J lost 4 bases. The CDR3 bases are TGTGCCAGCTCCTCAAACCTGGGACAGGTAGAGACCCAGTACTTC. It encodes CASSSNLGQVETQYF.

The chain combines TRBV19 with TRBJ1-2; D call uncertain. Germline V gives CDR1 LNHDA, CDR2 SQIVND (reference sequence). This CDR3 has 11 amino acids. V was cut by 3 bases and J by 7 bases, with 6 bases left in between. This CDR3 reads CASSIGRGYTF. The CDR3 bases are TGTGCCAGTAGTATCGGTCGTGGCTACACCTTC.

This chain connects TRBV2 to TRBJ1-1; no clear D gene. Per the germline V gene, CDR1 is SNHLY and CDR2 is FYNNEI. This CDR3 has 13 amino acids. The germline V and J ends were trimmed by 10 bases and 2 bases, with 14 bases remaining between them. CDR3 residues: CATRGRLNTEAFF. CDR3 in DNA: TGTGCCACACGGGGTCGCCTCAACACTGAAGCTTTCTTT.

V is TRBV7-2 and J is TRBJ2-1, with 13 bases that match TRBD2. The CDR3 contains 18 residues. V lost 3 bases to trimming and J lost 7 bases; unmatched junction nucleotides: 12. Germline V gives CDR1 SGHTA, CDR2 FQGNSA. This CDR3 reads CASSFSPGLAGSGNEQFF. The CDR3, as DNA: TGTGCCAGCAGCTTCTCCCCGGGACTAGCGGGGAGTGGGAATGAGCAGTTCTTC. Together with reference TRBV7-2 and TRBJ2-1, the CDR3 gives the full variable domain: GAGVSQSPSNKVTEKGKDVELRCDPISGHTALYWYRQSLGQGLEFLIYFQGNSAPDKSGLPSDRFSAERTGGSVSTLTIQRTQQEDSAVYLCASSFSPGLAGSGNEQFFGPGTRLTVL.